The 25 T cell receptor beta chains in this list originate from one sample, sequenced in a study of tumor and adjacent non-tumor tissue in lung cancer. RNA was extracted from bulk tissue without any cell sorting. The library came from three nested PCR rounds adapted from ARM-PCR protocols. Each CDR3 protein gets one entry after TCRdb re-called the multiplex PCR reads with MiXCR. The sample has tens of thousands of distinct CDR3 sequences; 60% are singletons. The sample taken for sequencing was lung tumor tissue. Receptor source: a man aged 45 to 65 with non-small cell lung cancer.

In regard to this clonotype: A clone one base away is much larger, so this may be a read error. This rearrangement joins TRBV12-3 or TRBV12-4 to TRBJ2-7; the D gene is possibly TRBD1 (6 bases). The CDR3 extends over 16 amino acids. In DNA form, the CDR3 reads TGTGCCAGCAGCAACCTGGGTAGGGGGAGCTCCTACGAGCGGTACTTC. This sequence encodes CASSNLGRGSSYERYF.

This clonotype was seen many times. The chain joins TRBV13 to TRBJ2-4; 10 positions agree with TRBD1. Germline V CDR1 and CDR2: PRHDT, FYEKMQ (reference sequence). The CDR3 loop spans 14 amino acids. The V gene end was trimmed by 3 bases and the J gene end by 8 bases; junction bases not matched to a gene: 4. The DNA for the CDR3 is TGTGCCAGCAGCTTGGGGACAGGGGCGGACATTCAGTACTTC. Protein: CASSLGTGADIQYF.

With respect to this clonotype: A much larger clone lies one base from this, so it may be a read error. The J gene is TRBJ2-3, the V gene TRBV29-1; no clear D gene. Germline lookup yields CDR1 SQVTM and CDR2 ANQGSEA. V lost 1 base, J lost 4 bases, and 12 bases lay in between. CDR3 length: 14 amino acids. CDR3 sequence (DNA): TGCAGCGTTGAAGTGGGCCCCGTCTCAGATACGCAGTATTTT. Protein product: CSVEVGPVSDTQYF.

This clonotype was seen a few times. The chain combines TRBV5-1 with TRBJ2-7, with a weak D call TRBD1 (6 bases). The CDR3 consists of 14 residues. Germline values: CDR1 SGHRS, CDR2 YFSETQ. Trimming cost V 1 base and J 2 bases, with 10 bases left between them. As DNA, the CDR3 is TGCGCCAGCAGCTTGAGGGGGAGTACCTACGAGCAGTACTTC. Amino acids: CASSLRGSTYEQYF.

This clonotype was detected ten times or more. A much larger clone is a single base away; this may be a read error. The chain carries TRBV11-2 and TRBJ2-7, with unresolved D. Germline V lookup: CDR1 SGHAT, CDR2 FQNNGV. This CDR3 comprises 15 residues. The CDR3 bases are TGTGCCAGCAGCTTAGTGGCGGTTAGCTCCTGCGAGCAGTACTTC. Residues: CASSLVAVSSCEQYF.

Turning to this clonotype: This sequence may be a read error, since a much larger clone differs from it by one base. The chain has TRBV12-3 or TRBV12-4 and TRBJ1-5; D is unclear. The CDR3 has 16 residues. CDR3 nucleotides: TGTGCCAGCAGTTTAGAGGGCAGTTATAGCAATCGGCCCCAGCATTTT. This encodes CASSLEGSYSNRPQHF.

This clonotype was observed at least ten times. The chain uses TRBV12-3 or TRBV12-4 and TRBJ2-1; the D gene is possibly TRBD1 (6 bases). There are 12 residues in the CDR3. V lost 7 bases and J lost 9, with 13 bases in between. The CDR3 nucleotides are TGTGCCAGCACCCTTGGGGACACTGAGCAGTTCTTC. Protein: CASTLGDTEQFF.

On this clonotype itself: One base away lies a much larger clone, so this may be a sequencing read error. In nucleotides, the CDR3 is TGTGCCATCAGTGAACAGGGGGGACCTGAAGCTCTCTTT. This gives the protein CAISEQGGPEALF. This chain connects TRBV10-3 to TRBJ1-1, with 8 positions matching TRBD1. CDR1 and CDR2 from the germline V gene are ENHRY and SYGVKD. CDR3 length: 13 residues.

The J gene is TRBJ1-2, the V gene TRBV6-1, with D possibly being TRBD1 (5 bases). The germline CDR1 and CDR2 sequences are MNHNS and SASEGT. V shed 6 bases and J shed 8 bases, with 16 bases lying between them. This CDR3 is 13 amino acids long. CDR3 in amino acids: CASRLQEARGYTF. For the CDR3, the DNA is TGTGCCAGCAGACTACAGGAGGCAAGGGGCTACACCTTC.

This clonotype occurred a few times. The chain links TRBV5-5 to TRBJ2-5; D ambiguous. CDR1 is SGHKS, CDR2 YYEKEE, per germline (reference sequence). CDR3 length equals 14 residues. V lost 4 bases and J 4 bases, leaving 14 bases between the germline ends. CDR3 nucleotide sequence: TGTGCCAGCAGCCCGGGTCCCAACTCAGAGACCCAGTACTTC. Translation: CASSPGPNSETQYF.

In the case of this clonotype: This may come from a read error, since a much larger clone is one base off. The rearrangement uses TRBV20-1 and TRBJ2-2; no clear D. Per the germline V gene, CDR1 is DFQATT and CDR2 is SNEGSKA (reference sequence). The CDR3 totals 14 residues. CDR3: CNASQVIATGELFF. The CDR3 DNA is TGCAATGCTAGTCAGGTCATCGCCACCGGGGAGCTGTTTTTT.

About this clonotype itself: It may be a read error: a sequence one base away is much more abundant. The rearrangement joins TRBV28 to TRBJ2-5; D is unclear. CDR1 and CDR2 from the germline V gene are MDHEN and SYDVKM. The CDR3 is 15 residues long. Trimming removed 3 bases from V and 4 bases from J, with 15 bases in between. The CDR3 loop reads CASSFRPPTRETQYF. CDR3 coding DNA: TGTGCCAGCAGTTTCCGTCCCCCCACCCGAGAGACCCAGTACTTC.

Many counts were recorded for this clonotype. The chain uses TRBV29-1 and TRBJ2-7; D uncertain. The CDR3 loop spans 12 amino acids. Per the germline V gene, CDR1 is SQVTM and CDR2 is ANQGSEA. V was pared by 2 bases and J by 6 bases, with 11 bases between. CDR3 bases: TGCAGCGTTGAACCCCGACCGGGCGAGCAGTACTTC. Translated: CSVEPRPGEQYF.

Note on this clonotype: A much larger clone lies a single base off, so this may be a read error. This rearrangement joins TRBV10-3 to TRBJ1-6; 10 bases agree with TRBD1. This CDR3 is 14 amino acids long. Germline V gives CDR1 ENHRY, CDR2 SYGVKD. CDR3 DNA sequence: TGTGTCATCAGTGAGACAGGGGGCAGGTCACCCCTCCACTTT. It is translated as CVISETGGRSPLHF.

A note on this clonotype: One junction end does not reproduce the germline sequence, and a read error may be involved. The J gene is TRBJ2-7, the V gene TRBV6-6, with D perhaps matching TRBD2 (5 bases). In germline, CDR1 is MNHNY, CDR2 SVGAGI (reference sequence). The CDR3 sequence is 14 residues long. The chain's CDR3 is CDSSQRASGNEQYF. The CDR3 DNA is TGTGACAGCAGTCAAAGGGCCTCGGGGAACGAGCAGTACTTC.

There are many counts of this clonotype. The junction shows a germline mismatch at one end, possibly a read error. The chain joins TRBV20-1 to TRBJ2-7; D may be TRBD1 (7 bases). The CDR3 runs to 16 residues. In germline, CDR1 is DFQATT, CDR2 SNEGSKA (reference sequence). CDR3 protein: CSARDLAGQRSSEQYF. DNA of the CDR3: TGCAGTGCTAGAGATCTTGCGGGACAGCGTTCCTCCGAGCAGTACTTC.

This clonotype was counted once. Here the CDR3 omits its conserved ending phenylalanine or tryptophan, so a read error is the likely source. The chain combines TRBV5-1 with TRBJ1-6, with a weak D call TRBD1 (5 bases). V shed 0 bases and J shed 7 bases, with 11 bases lying between them. CDR1 is SGHRS and CDR2 is YFSETQ in the germline V gene. This CDR3 contains 15 residues. CDR3 loop: CASSLGAGDNSPLHI. In nucleotides, the CDR3 is TGCGCCAGCAGCTTGGGGGCTGGGGACAATTCACCCCTCCACATT.

As concerns this clonotype: This may come from a read error, since a much larger clone is one base off. The rearrangement joins TRBV7-9 to TRBJ2-5; TRBD1 matches 8 bases. There are 15 residues in the CDR3. CDR1 and CDR2 from the germline V gene are SEHNR and FQNEAQ (reference sequence). CDR3 sequence: CASSPPDRVRETHYF. CDR3 sequence (DNA): TGTGCCAGCAGCCCACCGGACAGGGTCAGGGAGACCCACTACTTC.

This chain connects TRBV11-2 to TRBJ1-1; unclear D gene. V lost 7 bases and J lost 3, with 12 bases in between. Germline lookup yields CDR1 SGHAT and CDR2 FQNNGV. The CDR3 spans 13 residues. The CDR3 protein is CASNLNRDTEAFF. CDR3 nucleotide sequence: TGTGCCAGCAACTTGAACCGCGACACTGAAGCTTTCTTT.

About this clonotype: Being one base from a much bigger clone, this may be a read error. This chain uses TRBV7-9 with TRBJ2-3; 11 positions match TRBD2. The CDR3 sequence is 16 residues long. Germline V gives CDR1 SEHNR, CDR2 FQNEAQ (reference sequence). This chain's CDR3 is CANSLGLAGVADTQYF. CDR3 DNA sequence: TGTGCCAACAGCTTAGGACTAGCGGGCGTCGCAGATACGCAGTATTTT.

This clonotype was seen a few times. This chain uses TRBV5-1 with TRBJ1-3, with 9 bases that match TRBD1. The CDR3 spans 18 residues. Germline CDR1 SGHRS, CDR2 YFSETQ. With V trimmed by 3 bases and J by 5 bases, 15 bases remained unmatched. The CDR3 coding sequence is TGCGCCAGCAGCTGGTACCGGGACAGGGAAGTCGGGCGAAACACCATATATTTT. It translates to CASSWYRDREVGRNTIYF.

This clonotype was observed at least ten times. V usage is TRBV6-6 and J usage is TRBJ2-1; 10 bases match TRBD2. Losses at the gene ends were 5 bases for V and 4 bases for J; bases not matched to a gene: 11. The CDR3 covers 17 residues. CDR1 is MNHNY and CDR2 is SVGAGI in the germline V gene (reference sequence). The CDR3: CASSRLGLAGAYNEQFF. The CDR3 coding sequence is TGTGCCAGCAGTCGGTTAGGGCTAGCGGGAGCTTACAATGAGCAGTTCTTC.

A remark on this clonotype: The junction departs from germline at one end; a sequencing error may be responsible. The chain employs TRBV7-9 and TRBJ2-7, with 7 nucleotides matching TRBD2. This CDR3 has 16 residues. Germline V gives CDR1 SEHNR, CDR2 FQNEAQ (reference sequence). CDR3 residues: CASSLESTSFPYELYF. As DNA, the CDR3 is TGTGCCAGCAGCTTAGAGTCGACTAGCTTCCCCTACGAGCTGTACTTC.

About this clonotype itself: An end of the junction does not agree with germline; a read error may underlie this. The chain joins TRBV5-6 to TRBJ2-1; D is perhaps TRBD2 (5 bases). The CDR3 is made up of 16 amino acids. Germline CDR1 is SGHDT and CDR2 is YYEEEE. CDR3 sequence reads: CASSSSPAEIYNEQLF. The CDR3 coding sequence is TGTGCCAGCAGCTCCTCACCAGCGGAGATCTACAATGAGCAGCTCTTC. Based on the CDR3 plus reference TRBV5-6 and TRBJ2-1, the full variable domain is DAGVTQSPTHLIKTRGQQVTLRCSPKSGHDTVSWYQQALGQGPQFIFQYYEEEERQRGNFPDRFSGHQFPNYSSELNVNALLLGDSALYLCASSSSPAEIYNEQLFGPGTRLTVL.

This clonotype was detected only a few times. Written as DNA, the CDR3 is TGTGCCAGCAGTGAAGGCGAGACTAACTACGAGCAGTACTTC. This translates into CASSEGETNYEQYF. The rearrangement joins TRBV2 to TRBJ2-7; a possible D gene is TRBD2 (5 bases). V was clipped by 1 base and J by 3 bases, with 10 bases between them. This CDR3 is 14 amino acids long. CDR1 SNHLY and CDR2 FYNNEI come from the germline V gene.